The clone carrying this T cell receptor (beta chain) was observed a handful of times. Mismatch with germline at one junction end may stem from a read error. PCR was performed a second time for about 6 to 12 cycles using a sample-barcoded 5' primer and a J-beta primer mix. TCRdb called the 5' RACE reads again in MiXCR, with one record for every CDR3 protein. Among some 800,000 distinct CDR3 sequences listed, 20% to 25% were seen once. The record originates from a study of blood T cells in healthy people across ages. Germline assignment: CDR1 SGHAT and CDR2 FQNNGV. There are 16 residues in the CDR3. This same sample was also part of a study on T cells of mothers and their children.

This TCR was recovered from a boy between 10 and 17 years old in good health. This chain connects TRBV11-2 to TRBJ2-5; D is undetermined. The end of the DNA aligns better with TRBJ2-7, so the J call may be wrong. The sample was blood. CDR3 sequence (DNA): TGTGCCAGCAGCCTAGAGCCGGGTGAAGGGTTAAGCGAGCAGTACTTC. This codes for CASSLEPGEGLSEQYF.